This TCR beta chain was identified in a study of PD-1 blockade in classical Hodgkin lymphoma. Study-level points and caveats: Reports indicated that newly diagnosed patients had lower baseline TCR diversity than healthy donors did.

The CDR3 has 16 amino acids. CDR1 is SGHNT, CDR2 YYREEE, per germline (reference sequence). V shed 4 bases, J shed 4 bases, and the junction held 10 bases outside the gene matches. Produced via immunoSEQ multiplex PCR; TCRdb's table is partial and in-frame only. Of 95,000 to 120,000 clones listed, 80% to 90% are singletons. Patients all relapsed after autologous stem cell transplantation, and there was variation in brentuximab vedotin exposure. Comments on this clone: Its antigen is currently unknown.

J is TRBJ1-2 and V is TRBV5-4; 10 bases line up with TRBD1. The clonotype comes from a human donor with classical Hodgkin lymphoma. The specimen comprised peripheral blood mononuclear cells (PBMCs), sampled before the second cycle of nivolumab. CDR3 bases: TGTGCCAGCAGCCCGCCGGGACAGGGGTTTTTCTATGGCTACACCTTC. Its translation: CASSPPGQGFFYGYTF.